This TCR beta chain was sequenced during a study of OX40 agonist ivuxolimab in advanced cancers. Study background: Patients were treated with intravenous ivuxolimab, dosed at 0.01 to 10 mg/kg and infused every 2 weeks. Of mixed ages from about 20 to 80 and averaging approximately 60 years, the group was around 78% male. Overall study findings and caveats: Undetermined was the antigen specificity of the expanded peripheral T cells. Clones of CD4+ and CD8+ blood T cells grew by week 6 at doses of 0.1 to 3.0 mg/kg.

The assay was immunoSEQ multiplex PCR, and TCRdb's table has in-frame clones only and misses some. Of about 70,000 clones in the sample, 85% to 90% were seen once. The CDR3 is made up of 18 amino acids. The germline V gene has CDR1 SEHNR and CDR2 FQNEAQ (reference sequence). Trimming stripped 4 bases from V and 0 bases from J, with 19 bases between. About this clone: Its specificity is not known.

The source was CD4+ or CD8+ T cells sorted from blood, collected in a trial of the OX40 agonist ivuxolimab. The chain links TRBV7-9 to TRBJ2-1; D unresolved. The receptor comes from an adult with an advanced solid tumor such as melanoma, head and neck, liver or kidney cancer. CDR3 amino acids: CASSSLYSAQGSYNEQFF. CDR3 DNA sequence: TGTGCCAGCAGCTCATTGTACTCGGCCCAAGGCTCCTACAATGAGCAGTTCTTC. The full variable domain, rest sourced from reference TRBV7-9 and TRBJ2-1, is DTGVSQNPRHKITKRGQNVTFRCDPISEHNRLYWYRQTLGQGPEFLTYFQNEAQLEKSRLLSDRFSAERPKGSFSTLEIQRTEQGDSAMYLCASSSLYSAQGSYNEQFFGPGTRLTVL.